The 4 T cell receptor beta chains presented below share a single source sample, sequenced in a study of regulatory T cells in long-lasting Graves disease. Building of the TCR beta libraries involved iRepertoire HTBI primers and Arm-PCR of CDR3 regions. MiXCR, applied by TCRdb to the multiplex PCR reads, yields one record per CDR3 protein. The table records 550,000 to 600,000 distinct CDR3 sequences, 15% to 20% of them present only once. Noted time point: newly diagnosed GD, antithyroid drugs for less than 3 months. Extracted PBMC RNA gave rise to the TCR library. These data were also reused for a study on T cells in Graves' hyperthyroidism and ophthalmopathy.

This specimen was peripheral blood mononuclear cells (PBMCs), taken at new diagnosis, from a patient treated with antithyroid drugs. All receptors come from a man aged 18 to 29 with Graves disease.

Ten or more counts support this clonotype. The chain links TRBV11-2 to TRBJ1-5; D remains ambiguous. Per the germline V gene, CDR1 is SGHAT and CDR2 is FQNNGV. This CDR3 has 13 amino acids. V lost 2 bases and J 3 bases, leaving 5 bases between the germline ends. CDR3 DNA sequence: TGTGCCAGCAGCTTATCGAACAATCAGCCCCAGCATTTT. Translated: CASSLSNNQPQHF.

The sample holds a few counts of this clonotype. The V call is TRBV5-5, the J call TRBJ2-3, with D unclear. This CDR3 spans 13 amino acids. Per germline, CDR1 SGHKS and CDR2 YYEKEE (reference sequence). Trimming stripped 4 bases from V and 5 bases from J, with 11 bases between. DNA of the CDR3: TGTGCCAGCAGCCAAGGACGAGGAGATACGCAGTATTTT. Translated: CASSQGRGDTQYF. The full variable domain, completed using reference TRBV5-5 and TRBJ2-3, is DAGVTQSPTHLIKTRGQQVTLRCSPISGHKSVSWYQQVLGQGPQFIFQYYEKEERGRGNFPDRFSARQFPNYSSELNVNALLLGDSALYLCASSQGRGDTQYFGPGTRLTVL.

This clonotype was detected ten times or more. The chain links TRBV20-1 to TRBJ2-1; 8 bases match TRBD2. The CDR3 extends over 15 amino acids. CDR1 and CDR2 (germline): DFQATT, SNEGSKA (reference sequence). Unmatched junction bases numbered 6, after V lost 1 base and J lost 4 bases. The CDR3: CSARVPGGGYNEQFF. Written as DNA, the CDR3 is TGCAGTGCTAGAGTTCCGGGAGGGGGGTACAATGAGCAGTTCTTC.

This clonotype appeared once. A read error may explain this, as a much larger clone is one base away. DNA for the CDR3: TGTGCCAGCAGCTTACAGGGGGCGCCGATAGATACGCAGTATTTT. Protein: CASSLQGAPIDTQYF. This chain uses TRBV7-8 with TRBJ2-3, with 8 bases identical to TRBD1. The trim removed 2 bases at V and 5 bases at J, leaving 6 bases unmatched. The CDR3 spans 15 residues. Looked up from germline, CDR1 is SGHVS and CDR2 is FQNEAQ. Drawing the rest from reference TRBV7-8 and TRBJ2-3, the complete variable domain is GAGVSQSPRYKVAKRGQDVALRCDPISGHVSLFWYQQALGQGPEFLTYFQNEAQLDKSGLPSDRFFAERPEGSVSTLKIQRTQQEDSAVYLCASSLQGAPIDTQYFGPGTRLTVL.